This is a list of T cell receptor beta chains from one sample in a study of T cell repertoires in cytomegalovirus infection. MiXCR was run by TCRdb on the reads, yielding one entry per CDR3 protein. The sample carries approximately 76,000 distinct CDR3 sequences, roughly 3.6% recorded once. The sample was PBMCs. The receptors come from a human donor in good health (CMV status not recorded). Some clones in this sample may be carry-over from other donors' samples. Each CDR3 is given with its conserved first and last residue. The D gene is left open where the match is weak. Clone size is given for some rows only: seen once, a few or many times, or a class if the clone is expanded.

>TRBJ1-2|many|TRBV12-3/TRBV12-4|-|12
TGTGCCAGCAGCCGAGGACACTATGGCTACACCTTC
CASSRGHYGYTF
>TRBJ2-5|many|TRBV20-1|TRBD1|14
TGCAGTGCTGGGCAGGGGGCTGGGCTGGAGACCCAGTACTTC
CSAGQGAGLETQYF
>TRBJ2-7|many|TRBV7-9|-|15
TGTGCCAGCAGCAGTCGGGACGGGAGCTCCTACGAGCAGTACTTC
CASSSRDGSSYEQYF
>TRBJ1-2|many|TRBV5-4|-|14
TGTGCCAGCAGCTTGACAGGGAATAACTATGGCTACACCTTC
CASSLTGNNYGYTF
>TRBJ2-7|many|TRBV28|-|12
TGTGCCAGCAGTCCGGACAGCTACGAGCAGTACTTC
CASSPDSYEQYF
>TRBJ2-1|many|TRBV4-3|TRBD2|16
TGCGCCAGCAGCCAATTACGGGGGGGCCTGTACAATGAGCAGTTCTTC
CASSQLRGGLYNEQFF
>TRBJ1-2|many|TRBV19|TRBD1|14
TGTGCCAGTAGTCCGAAACAGGGGAGCGATGGCTACACCTTC
CASSPKQGSDGYTF
>TRBJ2-5|many|TRBV7-9|-|15
TGTGCCAGCAGCCCCGCGTCCCGGACGCTAGAGACCCAGTACTTC
CASSPASRTLETQYF
>TRBJ2-3|many|TRBV10-3|-|17
TGTGCCATCAGTGAGTCGCCCCCGACTAACCGTACAGATACGCAGTATTTT
CAISESPPTNRTDTQYF
>TRBJ1-2|many|TRBV20-1|-|15
TGCAGTGCTAGAGAACGGAGAGGGAGGGACTATGGCTACACCTTC
CSARERRGRDYGYTF
>TRBJ2-3|many|TRBV10-3|TRBD2|14
TGTGCCATCAGTGAACTAGCGGGGCTGGATACGCAGTATTTT
CAISELAGLDTQYF
>TRBJ1-1|many|TRBV4-3|-|14
TGCGCCAGCAGCCAAGAGTTTATGGTCGGTGAAGCTTTCTTT
CASSQEFMVGEAFF
>TRBJ2-1|many|TRBV10-3|-|14
TGTGCCATATCCCCGGGGGGCCTTAGAAATGAGCAGTTCTTC
CAISPGGLRNEQFF
>TRBJ2-1|many|TRBV7-2|-|15
TGTGCCAGCACCTCTCAGGGCGGTGGCTACAATGAGCAGTTCTTC
CASTSQGGGYNEQFF
>TRBJ1-2|many|TRBV12-3/TRBV12-4|-|13
TGTGCCAGCAGTTTAGGGGTGGAGTCGGGCTACACCTTC
CASSLGVESGYTF
>TRBJ2-7|few|TRBV20-1|-|14
TGCAGTGCACATGACTCCCGTTCCGTCTACGAGCAGTACTTC
CSAHDSRSVYEQYF
>TRBJ1-6|many|TRBV11-2|TRBD1|14
TGTGCCAGCAGCGGACAGGGGGGTGGTTCACCCCTCCACTTT
CASSGQGGGSPLHF
>TRBJ2-5|many|TRBV3-1|-|11
TGTGCCAGCAGTAGTAGGGGGACCCAGTACTTC
CASSSRGTQYF
>TRBJ1-6|many|TRBV19|-|14
TGTGCCAGTAGTATCCTTGGACAGTCTTCACCCCTCCACTTT
CASSILGQSSPLHF
>TRBJ1-6|many|TRBV12-3/TRBV12-4|-|12
TGTGCCAGCAGCCTAGATAATTCACCCCTCCACTTT
CASSLDNSPLHF
>TRBJ1-1|many|TRBV6-2/TRBV6-3|-|12
TGTGCCAGCAGGTGGCCGGACACTGAAGCTTTCTTT
CASRWPDTEAFF
>TRBJ1-6|many|TRBV4-2|-|12
TGTGCCAGCAGCCCGACTGGCTCACCCCTCCACTTT
CASSPTGSPLHF
>TRBJ2-7|many|TRBV30|-|13
TGTGCCTTCCAAAGGGAACCTCCCTACGAGCAGTACTTC
CAFQREPPYEQYF
>TRBJ2-7|many|TRBV4-3|-|13
TGCGCCAGCAGCCAAGGGACCTCCTACGAGCAGTACTTC
CASSQGTSYEQYF
>TRBJ1-2|many|TRBV7-2|TRBD1|16
TGTGCCAGCAGCTTACGGTCAGGACAGGGAGGCTATGGCTACACCTTC
CASSLRSGQGGYGYTF
>TRBJ1-5|many|TRBV24-1|-|14
TGTGCCACCAGCCCTGGGGGGGGCAATCAGCCCCAGCATTTT
CATSPGGGNQPQHF
>TRBJ1-6|-|TRBV3-1|-|16
TGTGCCAGCAGCCAGAGAGAGGGGACCGTTTTTTCACCCCTCCACTTT
CASSQREGTVFSPLHF
>TRBJ2-1|many|TRBV4-2|TRBD2|15
TGTGCCAGCAGCCAAGATGAGGGTGGGGGGGTTGAGCAGTTCTTC
CASSQDEGGGVEQFF
>TRBJ1-2|many|TRBV5-6|TRBD1|15
TGTGCCAGCAGCGTCCAAACGGACAGGGTAGGAGGCTACACCTTC
CASSVQTDRVGGYTF
>TRBJ1-2|many|TRBV12-3/TRBV12-4|-|12
TGTGCCAGCAGTGACTTTAACTATGGCTACACCTTC
CASSDFNYGYTF
>TRBJ1-5|-|TRBV27|-|14
TGTACCCGCAGTTTGTTTCTAGGGGGATTTCCCCAGCATTTT
CTRSLFLGGFPQHF
>TRBJ1-5|many|TRBV7-2|-|14
TGTGCCAGCAGCGCACAGGGCGGGAATCAGCCCCAGCATTTT
CASSAQGGNQPQHF
>TRBJ2-7|many|TRBV5-1|-|12
TGCGCCAGCAGTATGACCGATTACGAGCAGTACTTC
CASSMTDYEQYF